Below, 11 T cell receptor beta chains from the same sample are listed, as sequenced in a study of T cell clonality in common variable immunodeficiency. The table came from immunoSEQ multiplex PCR; TCRdb's copy has only in-frame clones and leaves some out. The sample shows about 60,000 clones, none of them appearing just once. The source material was peripheral blood mononuclear cells. The source of these receptors is a person aged 18 to 75 in good health.

As regards this clone: The DNA ends 3 residues before the CDR3 does, and the rest of the CDR3 is filled in from the germline J gene. The V gene is TRBV19, the J gene TRBJ2-2; TRBD1 matches 9 bases. Germline V gene data show CDR1 as LNHDA and CDR2 as SQIVND (reference sequence). The CDR3 covers 14 residues. Trimming at V came to 7 bases and at J to 5 bases, leaving 5 bases not matched to a gene. The CDR3: CASKQGARTGELFF. The DNA read from the CDR3 is TGTGCCAGTAAACAGGGGGCGAGAACCGGGGAG.

This clone has at least ten counts. The sequence runs out 3 residues before the end of the CDR3; the remainder is reconstructed from the germline J gene. V and J are TRBV27 and TRBJ2-7, with a weak D call TRBD1 (6 bases). With 8 bases removed from V and 3 bases from J, the gap between germline ends came to 14 bases. The CDR3 is 13 residues long. Germline CDR1 and CDR2: MNHEY and SMNVEV (reference sequence). CDR3 loop: CASQQGNNYEQYF. The CDR3 bases that were read are TGTGCCAGCCAACAGGGTAATAACTACGAG.

Many counts were recorded for this clone. A read error may produce the germline difference seen at one junction end. The CDR3 extends 3 residues past the end of the read, so its final part is completed from the germline J gene. The chain couples TRBV4-2 to TRBJ2-1; 8 nucleotides line up with TRBD2. Germline loops: CDR1 LGHNA, CDR2 YNFKEQ. This CDR3 contains 16 residues. CDR3: CASSQSAGVPYNEQFF. The sequenced CDR3 bases are TGCGCCAGCAGCCAATCAGCGGGGGTGCCCTACAATGAG.

This clone was observed many times. The read comes to an end 3 residues before the CDR3 does, leaving the germline J gene to fill in the end. The chain is built from TRBV7-2 and TRBJ2-7; tentative D call: TRBD2 (5 bases). Trimming removed 5 bases from V and 5 bases from J, with 16 bases in between. The CDR3 runs 14 residues. The germline gives CDR1 SGHTA, CDR2 FQGNSA. The CDR3 DNA, read in part, is TGTGCCAGCAGCCGAACGTCGGGGAACGACGAG. Its protein product is CASSRTSGNDE. The entire CDR3 reads CASSRTSGNDEQYF.

This clone was detected many times. The CDR3 extends 3 residues past the end of the read, so its final part is completed from the germline J gene. V usage is TRBV7-2 and J usage is TRBJ2-5; 7 bases match TRBD1. With V trimmed by 5 bases and J by 2 bases, 2 bases remained unmatched. The CDR3 extends over 13 amino acids. The germline gives CDR1 SGHTA, CDR2 FQGNSA. CDR3 region: CASSRGQQETQYF. CDR3 bases read: TGTGCCAGCAGCCGGGGACAGCAAGAGACC.

At least ten counts were recorded for this clone. Partial CDR3 DNA: TGCAGCGTTGCTCTTAGGGACAAGACCTACAATGAG. Its translation is CSVALRDKTYNE. From start to end, the CDR3 is CSVALRDKTYNEQFF. The rearrangement links TRBV29-1 to TRBJ2-1; a weak D match, TRBD1 (6 bases). The DNA ends 3 residues before the CDR3 does, and the rest of the CDR3 is filled in from the germline J gene. This CDR3 is 15 amino acids long. The V end lost 4 bases, the J end lost 2 bases, and 15 bases lay between the germline ends. The germline CDR1 and CDR2 sequences are SQVTM and ANQGSEA.

This clone was detected many times. The read stops 3 residues short of the end of the CDR3; the missing end is completed from the germline J gene. The V and J genes are TRBV20-1 and TRBJ1-6; 9 bases match TRBD1. Germline CDR1 and CDR2: DFQATT and SNEGSKA (reference sequence). V was pared by 2 bases and J by 7 bases, with 6 bases of the junction left unmatched. The CDR3 has 15 amino acids. The covered CDR3 bases are TGCAGTGCTAGAAGGACAGGGGCGGGAAATTCACCC. Residues: CSARRTGAGNSP. The full CDR3 is CSARRTGAGNSPLHF.

This clone was counted many times. The read stops 3 residues short of the end of the CDR3; the missing end is completed from the germline J gene. The V call is TRBV20-1, the J call TRBJ2-1; TRBD2 agrees at 7 bases. Germline trimming cut 2 bases from V and 3 bases from J; bases unmatched to any gene: 7. The germline CDR1 and CDR2 sequences are DFQATT and SNEGSKA (reference sequence). CDR3 length: 15 amino acids. The CDR3: CSARRRERSYNEQFF. Incomplete CDR3 DNA: TGCAGTGCTAGACGGCGGGAGCGTAGCTACAATGAG.

In its sample, this clone was seen many times. The read gets to within 3 residues of the CDR3 end, and the germline J gene fills in the rest. The chain has TRBV19 and TRBJ1-3; D not resolved. This CDR3 region has 14 residues. V was pared by 6 bases and J by 0 bases, with 9 bases between. Germline lookup yields CDR1 LNHDA and CDR2 SQIVND (reference sequence). The CDR3 region is CASRAASSGNTIYF. Partial CDR3 DNA: TGTGCCAGTAGGGCGGCGAGCTCTGGAAACACC.

This clone was recorded at least ten times. The CDR3 extends 3 residues past the end of the read, so its final part is completed from the germline J gene. This chain uses TRBV5-1 with TRBJ2-3; D is possibly TRBD1 (6 bases). CDR1 is SGHRS, CDR2 YFSETQ, per germline. The CDR3 has 13 residues. V dropped 7 bases and J dropped 2 bases, with 11 bases sitting between them. The sequenced CDR3 bases are TGCGCCAGCTACAGGGAGTACACAGATACG. It specifies CASYREYTDT. The entire CDR3 reads CASYREYTDTQYF.

This clone was observed at least ten times. Coverage ceases 3 residues before the CDR3 finishes, and the germline J gene fills in the end. The genes are TRBV10-1 and TRBJ1-2; 7 bases agree with TRBD1. With V trimmed by 4 bases and J by 6 bases, 5 bases remained unmatched. Germline CDR1 reads WNHNN; CDR2 reads SYGVQD (reference sequence). CDR3 length: 13 residues. CDR3 bases read: TGCGCCAGCAGTGCCGACAGGGCAAATGGC. Encoded protein: CASSADRANG. The CDR3, in full, reads CASSADRANGYTF.